Following are 25 T cell receptor beta chains from one sample sequenced in a study of blood T cells in healthy people across ages. PCR was performed a second time for about 6 to 11 cycles using a sample-barcoded 5' primer and a J-beta primer mix. In TCRdb, the 5' RACE reads were re-called with MiXCR into one record per CDR3 protein. The data show 600,000 to 800,000 distinct CDR3 sequences, more than 45% seen once. Sequencing was performed on blood. The receptor set was obtained from a woman at least 80 years old in good health.

There are many counts of this clonotype. This sequence joins TRBV13 and TRBJ2-1, with D tentatively TRBD1 (7 bases). V lost 0 bases and J lost 9, with 18 bases in between. CDR1 is PRHDT, CDR2 FYEKMQ, per germline (reference sequence). This CDR3 spans 16 amino acids. The CDR3 region has the DNA TGTGCCAGCAGCTTAGGCACAGGGGTGGGGGGTACTGAGCAGTTCTTC. Translated, it gives CASSLGTGVGGTEQFF. The entire variable domain, with the rest obtained from reference TRBV13 and TRBJ2-1, is as follows: AAGVIQSPRHLIKEKRETATLKCYPIPRHDTVYWYQQGPGQDPQFLISFYEKMQSDKGSIPDRFSAQQFSDYHSELNMSSLELGDSALYFCASSLGTGVGGTEQFFGPGTRLTVL.

This chain uses TRBV2 with TRBJ2-7, with TRBD2 matching over 13 bases. With V trimmed by 4 bases and J by 4 bases, 4 bases remained unmatched. Germline CDR1 SNHLY, CDR2 FYNNEI. The CDR3 is 15 amino acids. Written as DNA, the CDR3 is TGTGCCAGCAGTGGAGAACTAGCGGGAGGGTACGAGCAGTACTTC. Its translation is CASSGELAGGYEQYF.

This clonotype was found a few times. This chain links TRBV7-9 with TRBJ2-4, with a weak D call TRBD2 (6 bases). Germline-derived CDR1 and CDR2 are SEHNR and FQNEAQ (reference sequence). The CDR3 has 15 amino acids. With 5 bases removed from V and 2 bases from J, the gap between germline ends came to 13 bases. For the CDR3, the DNA is TGTGCCAGCAGCCTTGGCGGGGATTCCAAAAACATTCAGTACTTC. Amino acid sequence: CASSLGGDSKNIQYF.

The chain links TRBV12-3 or TRBV12-4 to TRBJ2-1; D is perhaps TRBD1 (6 bases). Trimming shortened V by 5 bases and J by 6 bases, and 11 bases separated the two germline ends. The CDR3 loop spans 13 amino acids. The CDR3 region is CASSPRTANEQFF. The CDR3 nucleotides read TGTGCCAGCAGTCCTAGGACAGCCAATGAGCAGTTCTTC.

The chain employs TRBV10-3 and TRBJ2-1, with a possible D match to TRBD1 (6 bases). The CDR3 has 15 amino acids. Trimming stripped 2 bases from V and 6 bases from J, with 14 bases between. Germline V CDR1 and CDR2: ENHRY, SYGVKD. This chain's CDR3 is CAISENPGQFNEQFF. The CDR3 DNA reads TGTGCCATCAGTGAGAATCCTGGACAGTTCAATGAGCAGTTCTTC.

The chain couples TRBV5-1 to TRBJ2-1; D unclear. This CDR3 spans 16 amino acids. Deletions cut 1 base from V and 0 bases from J, with 11 bases between. Germline V CDR1 and CDR2: SGHRS, YFSETQ. DNA for the CDR3: TGCGCCAGCAGCTTGACCAGCCCTACCTCCTACAATGAGCAGTTCTTC. It translates to CASSLTSPTSYNEQFF.

The chain links TRBV2 to TRBJ2-3; no definite D call. The CDR3 consists of 14 residues. V was cut by 4 bases and J by 4 bases, with 12 bases left in between. Germline V gives CDR1 SNHLY, CDR2 FYNNEI. CDR3 nucleotide sequence: TGTGCCAGCAGTGGCAGCTCTCGGGCAGATACGCAGTATTTT. Translated, it gives CASSGSSRADTQYF.

The CDR3 region is CASSPTGSGRAATQYF. DNA of the CDR3: TGTGCCAGCAGCCCGACGGGGAGCGGGAGGGCCGCTACGCAGTATTTT. This chain joins TRBV9 and TRBJ2-3; TRBD2 matches at 10 bases. Trimming at V came to 4 bases and at J to 8 bases, leaving 13 bases not matched to a gene. Looked up from germline, CDR1 is SGDLS and CDR2 is YYNGEE. This CDR3 has 16 amino acids.

The chain employs TRBV12-3 or TRBV12-4 and TRBJ2-1, with 7 bases matching TRBD1. Germline trimming cut 7 bases from V and 4 bases from J; bases unmatched to any gene: 7. This CDR3 region has 14 residues. The CDR3 here is CASTPGTVYNEQFF. DNA of the CDR3: TGTGCCAGCACGCCCGGGACAGTATACAATGAGCAGTTCTTC.

The V and J genes are TRBV30 and TRBJ2-7, with 8 positions matching TRBD1. This CDR3 contains 11 residues. Germline CDR1 GTSNPN, CDR2 SVGIG (reference sequence). Trimming removed 5 bases from V and 5 bases from J; junction bases left unmatched: 2. CDR3 in DNA: TGTGCCTGGGGACAGGGCGACGAGCAGTACTTC. Protein: CAWGQGDEQYF.

This clonotype has only one observation. The chain recombines TRBV20-1 with TRBJ2-1; TRBD1 matches 9 bases. The germline CDR1 and CDR2 sequences are DFQATT and SNEGSKA (reference sequence). The CDR3 length is 14 residues. V lost 3 bases, J lost 8 bases, and 8 bases stayed unmatched. The CDR3 is CSASRTGGGDEQFF. CDR3 nucleotide sequence: TGCAGTGCTAGTCGTACAGGGGGCGGAGATGAGCAGTTCTTC.

The gene calls are TRBV27 and TRBJ2-3; 10 nucleotides align to TRBD1. The ends lost 2 bases at V and 6 bases at J; junction bases unmatched: 5. The CDR3 contains 15 residues. Germline V gene data show CDR1 as MNHEY and CDR2 as SMNVEV (reference sequence). The CDR3 loop reads CASSLRDRGGDTQYF. In DNA, the CDR3 is TGTGCCAGCAGTTTAAGGGACAGGGGCGGCGATACGCAGTATTTT.

The chain joins TRBV7-2 to TRBJ1-5; D not resolved. Trimming took off 4 bases at V and 11 bases at J, with 21 bases between the two ends. In germline, CDR1 is SGHTA, CDR2 FQGNSA. The CDR3 has 15 amino acids. DNA of the CDR3: TGTGCCAGCAGCTGCGGCCCAGACCGACGAGGGACCCAGCATTTT. This gives the protein CASSCGPDRRGTQHF.

This clonotype turned up a few times. V gene TRBV7-3 combines with J gene TRBJ1-1, with D unclear. V gave up 5 bases and J gave up 1 base, with 8 bases separating them. Germline CDR1 SGHTA, CDR2 FQGTGA. CDR3 length equals 13 residues. CDR3 nucleotide sequence: TGTGCCAGCAGCGTTGTTTCGAACACTGAAGCTTTCTTT. Translating gives CASSVVSNTEAFF. Using reference TRBV7-3 and TRBJ1-1 for the parts outside the CDR3, the full variable domain is GAGVSQTPSNKVTEKGKYVELRCDPISGHTALYWYRQSLGQGPEFLIYFQGTGAADDSGLPNDRFFAVRPEGSVSTLKIQRTERGDSAVYLCASSVVSNTEAFFGQGTRLTVV.

Concerning this clonotype: The junction and the germline gene differ at one end; a read error may be behind it. The genes are TRBV4-1 and TRBJ1-5, with D perhaps TRBD1 (5 bases). The CDR3 has 14 amino acids. Germline-derived CDR1 and CDR2 are MGHRA and YSYEKL. In DNA, the CDR3 is TGCGCCGGCAGCCGGACACTTGTTGATGGGCCCCAGCATTTT. Translating it yields CAGSRTLVDGPQHF.

The chain is built from TRBV18 and TRBJ2-1, with D uncertain. Germline CDR1 reads KGHSH; CDR2 reads LQKENI. Between the trimmed V and J ends, which lost 5 bases and 4 bases, there was a span of 9 bases. The CDR3 has 13 amino acids. The CDR3 protein is CASSKFGYNEQFF. CDR3 in DNA: TGTGCCAGCTCAAAGTTTGGGTACAATGAGCAGTTCTTC.

This clonotype has a handful of counts. This chain joins TRBV6-1 and TRBJ2-7; D is possibly TRBD2 (6 bases). CDR1 MNHNS and CDR2 SASEGT come from the germline V gene. This CDR3 comprises 16 residues. Trimming removed 0 bases at V and 2 bases at J, with 14 bases between. The CDR3 region has the DNA TGTGCCAGCAGTGAAGCGCGCGGGGTTTCCACCTACGAGCAGTACTTC. Translation: CASSEARGVSTYEQYF.

The chain carries TRBV29-1 and TRBJ2-7; 9 bases are a match to TRBD2. This CDR3 comprises 13 residues. In germline, CDR1 is SQVTM, CDR2 ANQGSEA. V was pared by 6 bases and J by 3 bases, with 6 bases of the junction left unmatched. CDR3 residues: CSVLAGVNYEQYF. The CDR3 region has the DNA TGCAGCGTCTTAGCGGGAGTAAACTACGAGCAGTACTTC.

This clonotype has ten or more counts. The J gene is TRBJ2-3, the V gene TRBV11-2; either TRBD1 or TRBD2 may supply D (5 bases each). Germline V CDR1 and CDR2: SGHAT, FQNNGV. The CDR3 runs to 15 residues. V shed 5 bases and J shed 6 bases, with 18 bases lying between them. CDR3 bases: TGTGCCAGCAGCGCCGGGACCACCCTCTTGGATACGCAGTATTTT. Encoded protein: CASSAGTTLLDTQYF.

The chain employs TRBV5-1 and TRBJ2-1; D gene unclear. The V and J ends lost 8 bases and 8 bases respectively, with 17 bases between them. From germline, CDR1 is SGHRS and CDR2 YFSETQ. The CDR3 spans 13 residues. CDR3 protein: CASRDLSLDEQFF. The CDR3 nucleotides read TGCGCCAGTCGTGATTTATCCCTCGATGAGCAGTTCTTC.

This clonotype was seen only a few times. This chain uses TRBV10-2 with TRBJ2-2, with 13 bases fitting TRBD2. The CDR3 totals 16 residues. Per the germline V gene, CDR1 is WSHSY and CDR2 is SAAADI. J gave up 9 bases and V 6 bases, and 10 bases lay outside the gene matches. The CDR3 sequence is CASRPTSGGAFRELFF. CDR3 nucleotides: TGCGCCAGCAGACCTACTAGCGGGGGGGCCTTCAGGGAGCTGTTTTTT.

This clonotype was picked up a small number of times. The chain is built from TRBV20-1 and TRBJ2-5, with D uncertain. V lost 3 bases, J lost 2 bases, and 10 bases lay in between. CDR1 is DFQATT, CDR2 SNEGSKA, per germline (reference sequence). This CDR3 region has 13 residues. CDR3 sequence: CSARVTEQETQYF. DNA of the CDR3: TGCAGTGCTAGGGTTACAGAACAAGAGACCCAGTACTTC.

This clonotype was observed a few times. The V and J genes are TRBV5-1 and TRBJ2-1; D unclear. The CDR3 consists of 11 residues. V lost 4 bases to trimming and J lost 9 bases, with 8 bases between them. Looked up from germline, CDR1 is SGHRS and CDR2 is YFSETQ. The DNA for the CDR3 is TGCGCCAGCAGCGGGGAATCTGAGCAGTTCTTC. Translating it yields CASSGESEQFF. Using reference TRBV5-1 and TRBJ2-1 for the parts outside the CDR3, the full variable domain is KAGVTQTPRYLIKTRGQQVTLSCSPISGHRSVSWYQQTPGQGLQFLFEYFSETQRNKGNFPGRFSGRQFSNSRSEMNVSTLELGDSALYLCASSGESEQFFGPGTRLTVL.

In regard to this clonotype: Since a much larger clone is just one base distant, this may be a read error. This chain uses TRBV4-2 with TRBJ2-7; 8 bases align to TRBD2. Germline V lookup: CDR1 LGHNA, CDR2 YNFKEQ. The CDR3 extends over 15 amino acids. The J segment lost 7 bases and the V segment lost 3 bases, leaving 11 bases of the junction unmatched. The CDR3 sequence is CASSQGLVGAHEQYF. The CDR3 bases are TGTGCCAGCAGCCAGGGACTAGTGGGGGCCCATGAGCAGTACTTC.

A remark on this clonotype: This may be a read error: a much more frequent sequence differs by one nucleotide. CDR3 DNA sequence: TGTGCCTGGAGTAGGGACACCCAGTTCTTC. This codes for CAWSRDTQFF. The rearrangement links TRBV30 to TRBJ2-1; D perhaps matches TRBD1 (6 bases). The V gene's germline CDR1 is GTSNPN and CDR2 SVGIG (reference sequence). This CDR3 is 10 amino acids long. The V gene lost 2 bases and the J gene lost 13 bases, with 9 bases spanning the gap.